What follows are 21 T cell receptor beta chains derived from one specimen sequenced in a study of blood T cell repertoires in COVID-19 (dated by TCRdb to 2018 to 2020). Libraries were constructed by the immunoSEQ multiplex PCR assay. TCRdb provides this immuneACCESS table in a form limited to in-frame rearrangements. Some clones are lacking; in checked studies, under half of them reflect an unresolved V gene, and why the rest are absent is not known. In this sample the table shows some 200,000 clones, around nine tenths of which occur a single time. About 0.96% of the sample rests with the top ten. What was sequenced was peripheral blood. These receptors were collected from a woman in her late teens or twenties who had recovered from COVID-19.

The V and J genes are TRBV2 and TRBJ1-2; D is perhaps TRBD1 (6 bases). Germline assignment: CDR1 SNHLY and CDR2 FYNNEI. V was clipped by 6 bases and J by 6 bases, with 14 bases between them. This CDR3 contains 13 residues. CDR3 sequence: CASRESQGHGYTF. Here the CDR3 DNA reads TGTGCCAGCAGAGAGTCCCAGGGGCATGGCTACACCTTC.

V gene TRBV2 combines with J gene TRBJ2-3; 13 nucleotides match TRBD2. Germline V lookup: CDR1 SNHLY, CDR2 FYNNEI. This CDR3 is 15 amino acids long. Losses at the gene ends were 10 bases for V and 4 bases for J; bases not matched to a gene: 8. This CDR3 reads CATRTSGSGADTQYF. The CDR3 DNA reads TGTGCCACCCGGACTAGCGGGAGTGGGGCAGATACGCAGTATTTT.

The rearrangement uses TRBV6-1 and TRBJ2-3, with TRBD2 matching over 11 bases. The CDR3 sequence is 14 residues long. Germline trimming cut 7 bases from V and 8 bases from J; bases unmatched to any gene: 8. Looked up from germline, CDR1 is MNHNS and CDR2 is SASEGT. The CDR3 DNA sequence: TGTGCCAGCACCGATAGCGGGGGGGCCAGTACGCAGTATTTT. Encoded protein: CASTDSGGASTQYF.

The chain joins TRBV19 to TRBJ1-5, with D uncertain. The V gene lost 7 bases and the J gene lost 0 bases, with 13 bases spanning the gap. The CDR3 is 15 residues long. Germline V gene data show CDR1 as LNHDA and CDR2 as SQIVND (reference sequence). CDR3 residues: CASTTVLASNQPQHF. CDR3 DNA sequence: TGTGCCAGTACCACAGTTTTGGCTAGCAATCAGCCCCAGCATTTT.

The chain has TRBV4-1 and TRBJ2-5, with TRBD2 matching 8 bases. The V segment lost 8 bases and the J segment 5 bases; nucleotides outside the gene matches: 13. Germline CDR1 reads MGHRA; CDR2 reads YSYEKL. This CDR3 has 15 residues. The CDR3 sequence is CASSAVAGGQETQYF. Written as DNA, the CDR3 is TGCGCCAGCTCGGCAGTGGCGGGAGGTCAGGAGACCCAGTACTTC.

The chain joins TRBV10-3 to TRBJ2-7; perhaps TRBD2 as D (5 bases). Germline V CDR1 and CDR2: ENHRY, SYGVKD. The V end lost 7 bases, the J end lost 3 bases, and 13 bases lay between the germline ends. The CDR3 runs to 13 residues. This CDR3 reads CAIKGEMDYEQYF. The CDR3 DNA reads TGTGCCATCAAGGGAGAAATGGACTACGAGCAGTACTTC.

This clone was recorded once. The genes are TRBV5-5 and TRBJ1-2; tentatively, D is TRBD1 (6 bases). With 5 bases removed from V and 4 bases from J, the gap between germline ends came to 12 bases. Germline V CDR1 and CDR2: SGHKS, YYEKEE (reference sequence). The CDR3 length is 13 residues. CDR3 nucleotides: TGTGCCAGCAGGCGACAGGAGGTCTATGGCTACACCTTC. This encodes CASRRQEVYGYTF.

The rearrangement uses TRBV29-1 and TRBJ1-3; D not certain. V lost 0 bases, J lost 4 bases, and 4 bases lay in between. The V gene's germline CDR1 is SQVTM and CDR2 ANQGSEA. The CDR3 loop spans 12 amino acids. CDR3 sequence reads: CSVEEAGNTIYF. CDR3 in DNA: TGCAGCGTTGAAGAAGCGGGAAACACCATATATTTT. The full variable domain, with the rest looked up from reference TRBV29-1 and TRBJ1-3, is SAVISQKPSRDICQRGTSLTIQCQVDSQVTMMFWYRQQPGQSLTLIATANQGSEATYESGFVIDKFPISRPNLTFSTLTVSNMSPEDSSIYLCSVEEAGNTIYFGEGSWLTVV.

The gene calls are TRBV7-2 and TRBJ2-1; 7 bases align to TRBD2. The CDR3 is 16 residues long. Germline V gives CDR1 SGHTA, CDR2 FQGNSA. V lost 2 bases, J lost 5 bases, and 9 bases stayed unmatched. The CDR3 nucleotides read TGTGCCAGCAGCTTAACGGGAGTGGGACTAAACAATGAGCAGTTCTTC. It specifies CASSLTGVGLNNEQFF.

In DNA form, the CDR3 reads TGTGCCAGCAGCTTAGTCCTTAGCGGTACGAACACCGGGGAGCTGTTTTTT. It encodes CASSLVLSGTNTGELFF. V is TRBV5-8 and J is TRBJ2-2; TRBD2 is a possible D gene (6 bases). The CDR3 has 17 residues. V lost 2 bases and J lost 0, with 14 bases in between. The germline gives CDR1 SGHTS, CDR2 YDEGEE.

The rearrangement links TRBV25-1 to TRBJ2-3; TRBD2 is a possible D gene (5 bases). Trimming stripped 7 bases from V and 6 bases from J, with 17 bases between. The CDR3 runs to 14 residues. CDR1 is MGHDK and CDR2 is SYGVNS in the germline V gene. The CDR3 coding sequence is TGTGCCAGCAAAGGACGACTACTAGTGGATACGCAGTATTTT. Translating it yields CASKGRLLVDTQYF.

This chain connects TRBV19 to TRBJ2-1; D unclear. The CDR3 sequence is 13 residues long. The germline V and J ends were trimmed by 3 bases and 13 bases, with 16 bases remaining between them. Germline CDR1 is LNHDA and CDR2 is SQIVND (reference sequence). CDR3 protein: CASSISHYAPQFF. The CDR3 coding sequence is TGTGCCAGTAGTATTTCACACTACGCCCCACAGTTCTTC.

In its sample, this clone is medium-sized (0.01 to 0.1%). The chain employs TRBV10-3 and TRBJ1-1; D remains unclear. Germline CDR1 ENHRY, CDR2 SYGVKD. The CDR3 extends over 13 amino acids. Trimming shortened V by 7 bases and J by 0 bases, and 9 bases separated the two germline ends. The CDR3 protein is CAINTEMNTEAFF. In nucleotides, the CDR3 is TGTGCCATCAATACAGAAATGAACACTGAAGCTTTCTTT.

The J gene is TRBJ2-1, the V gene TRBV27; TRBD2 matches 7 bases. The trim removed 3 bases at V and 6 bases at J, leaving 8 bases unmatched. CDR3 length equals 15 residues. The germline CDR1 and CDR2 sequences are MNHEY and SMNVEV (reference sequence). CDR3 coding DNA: TGTGCCAGCAGTTTCCAAGGACTAGTTACCAATGAGCAGTTCTTC. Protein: CASSFQGLVTNEQFF.

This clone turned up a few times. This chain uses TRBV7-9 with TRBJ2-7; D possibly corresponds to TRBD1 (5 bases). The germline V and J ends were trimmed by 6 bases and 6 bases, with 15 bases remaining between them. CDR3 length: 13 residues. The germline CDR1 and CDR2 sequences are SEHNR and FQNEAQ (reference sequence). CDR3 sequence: CASSTGSFGEQYF. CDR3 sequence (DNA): TGTGCCAGCAGTACAGGATCCTTTGGCGAGCAGTACTTC.

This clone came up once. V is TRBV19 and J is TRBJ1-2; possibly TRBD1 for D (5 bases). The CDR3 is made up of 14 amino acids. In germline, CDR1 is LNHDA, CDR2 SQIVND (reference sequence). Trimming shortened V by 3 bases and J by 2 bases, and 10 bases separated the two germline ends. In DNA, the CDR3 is TGTGCCAGTAGTATGGGGCCGCTGAACTATGGCTACACCTTC. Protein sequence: CASSMGPLNYGYTF.

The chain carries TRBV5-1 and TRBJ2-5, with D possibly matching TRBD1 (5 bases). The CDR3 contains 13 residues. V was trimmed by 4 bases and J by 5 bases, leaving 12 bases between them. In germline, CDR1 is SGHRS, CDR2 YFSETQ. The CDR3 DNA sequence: TGCGCCAGCAGCCGGCAGACAGAGGAGACCCAGTACTTC. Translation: CASSRQTEETQYF.

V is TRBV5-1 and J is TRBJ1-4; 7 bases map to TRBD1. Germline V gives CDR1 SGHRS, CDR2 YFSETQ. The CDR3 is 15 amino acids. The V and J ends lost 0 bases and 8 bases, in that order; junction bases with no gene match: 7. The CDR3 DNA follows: TGCGCCAGCAGCTTGGTAGGGGGCGCCGGGGAAAAACTGTTTTTT. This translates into CASSLVGGAGEKLFF.

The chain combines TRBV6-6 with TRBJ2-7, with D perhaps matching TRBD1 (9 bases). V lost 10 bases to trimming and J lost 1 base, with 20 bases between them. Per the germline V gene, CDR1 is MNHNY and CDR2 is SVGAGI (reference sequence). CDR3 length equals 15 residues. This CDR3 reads CATGQGGTRSYEQYF. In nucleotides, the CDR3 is TGTGCCACGGGACAGGGAGGGACTAGGTCCTACGAGCAGTACTTC.

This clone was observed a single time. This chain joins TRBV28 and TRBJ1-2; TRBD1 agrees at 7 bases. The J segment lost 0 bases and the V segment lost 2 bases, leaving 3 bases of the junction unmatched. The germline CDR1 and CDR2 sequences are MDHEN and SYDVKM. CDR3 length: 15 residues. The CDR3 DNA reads TGTGCCAGCAGTTTAGGGGACAGAGCTAACTATGGCTACACCTTC. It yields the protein CASSLGDRANYGYTF.

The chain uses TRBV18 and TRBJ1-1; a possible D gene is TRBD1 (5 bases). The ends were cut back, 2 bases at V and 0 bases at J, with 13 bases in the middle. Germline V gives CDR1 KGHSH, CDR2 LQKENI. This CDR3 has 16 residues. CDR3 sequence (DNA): TGTGCCAGCTCACCATCTGGGTGGGGCTTGAACACTGAAGCTTTCTTT. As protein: CASSPSGWGLNTEAFF.